Following are 25 T cell receptor beta chains from one sample sequenced in a study of blood T cell repertoires in COVID-19. The table came from immunoSEQ multiplex PCR; TCRdb's copy has only in-frame clones and leaves some out. The profile shows approximately 230,000 clones, 85% to 95% of them singletons. The specimen was PBMCs or T cells enriched from blood (not recorded which). The receptors stem from a woman in her late teens or twenties who had recovered from COVID-19.

The chain couples TRBV19 to TRBJ1-2, with 7 bases lining up with TRBD1. With 7 bases clipped from V and 0 bases from J, the junction kept 20 bases outside the gene matches. CDR1 is LNHDA and CDR2 is SQIVND in the germline V gene (reference sequence). The CDR3 covers 19 residues. DNA for the CDR3: TGTGCCAGTATGCCGAAGACCGGGACAGCAGCTCTAACTAACTATGGCTACACCTTC. This translates into CASMPKTGTAALTNYGYTF.

The V gene is TRBV5-4, the J gene TRBJ2-3; TRBD1 agrees at 10 bases. Germline V CDR1 and CDR2: SGHNT, YYREEE (reference sequence). CDR3 length: 15 amino acids. J lost 2 bases, V lost 3 bases, and 3 bases had no gene match. This chain's CDR3 is CASSWTGGFTDTQYF. In DNA, the CDR3 is TGTGCCAGCAGCTGGACAGGGGGTTTCACAGATACGCAGTATTTT.

This sequence joins TRBV19 and TRBJ1-3; no clear D gene. V was clipped by 4 bases and J by 2 bases, with 9 bases between them. The CDR3 loop spans 14 amino acids. Germline loops: CDR1 LNHDA, CDR2 SQIVND (reference sequence). CDR3 nucleotides: TGTGCCAGTAGTACCAGAACCCCTGGAAACACCATATATTTT. Its protein is CASSTRTPGNTIYF.

CDR3 protein: CASSAPGQIDTEAFF. CDR3 bases: TGTGCCAGCAGCGCACCGGGACAGATAGACACTGAAGCTTTCTTT. The V call is TRBV9, the J call TRBJ1-1, with TRBD1 matching 7 bases. The J segment lost 3 bases and the V segment lost 3 bases, leaving 8 bases of the junction unmatched. The CDR3 totals 15 residues. Germline lookup yields CDR1 SGDLS and CDR2 YYNGEE.

The genes are TRBV6-5 and TRBJ1-2, with 10 bases matching TRBD1. This CDR3 region has 14 residues. Germline CDR1 is MNHEY and CDR2 is SVGAGI. Trimming at V came to 6 bases and at J to 4 bases, leaving 5 bases not matched to a gene. The CDR3: CASRRGTGAYGYTF. As DNA, the CDR3 is TGTGCCAGCAGAAGAGGGACAGGGGCCTATGGCTACACCTTC.

This chain uses TRBV4-3 with TRBJ1-5; the match to TRBD1 covers 9 bases. The ends lost 1 base at V and 5 bases at J; junction bases unmatched: 0. The CDR3 is made up of 14 amino acids. Germline V gene data show CDR1 as LGHNA and CDR2 as YSLEER. The CDR3 DNA follows: TGCGCCAGCAGCCAAGGGACAGGGGATCAGCCCCAGCATTTT. This sequence encodes CASSQGTGDQPQHF.

The chain couples TRBV3-1 (or the pseudogene TRBV3-2) to TRBJ2-7; D possibly corresponds to TRBD1 (5 bases). Germline CDR1 reads LGHDT; CDR2 reads YNNKEL (reference sequence). V lost 0 bases and J lost 3, with 12 bases in between. The CDR3 runs 15 residues. DNA of the CDR3: TGTGCCAGCAGCCAAGAAATACAGGACGGCTACGAGCAGTACTTC. Protein sequence: CASSQEIQDGYEQYF.

V is TRBV7-2 and J is TRBJ2-7, with 7 bases fitting TRBD1. The V gene end was trimmed by 5 bases and the J gene end by 3 bases; junction bases not matched to a gene: 7. The CDR3 runs to 14 residues. Per germline, CDR1 SGHTA and CDR2 FQGNSA. The CDR3 sequence is CASSERTGDYEQYF. DNA of the CDR3: TGTGCCAGCAGCGAGAGGACAGGCGACTACGAGCAGTACTTC.

The genes are TRBV6-5 and TRBJ1-2; TRBD1 aligns across 8 bases. The CDR3 extends over 15 amino acids. Losses at the gene ends were 2 bases for V and 6 bases for J; bases not matched to a gene: 8. The germline V gene has CDR1 MNHEY and CDR2 SVGAGI. Here the CDR3 reads CASSYGQGALDGYTF. CDR3 DNA sequence: TGTGCCAGCAGTTACGGGCAGGGGGCATTGGATGGCTACACCTTC.

The chain uses TRBV27 and TRBJ2-1; weak D call: TRBD1 (6 bases). The CDR3 covers 12 residues. Per the germline V gene, CDR1 is MNHEY and CDR2 is SMNVEV (reference sequence). With 9 bases removed from V and 6 bases from J, the gap between germline ends came to 12 bases. For the CDR3, the DNA is TGTGCCAGACTAAAAGGGGGCAATGAGCAGTTCTTC. Residues: CARLKGGNEQFF.

This sequence joins TRBV29-1 and TRBJ1-1; 8 bases agree with TRBD1. Trimming took 4 bases from V and 4 from J; bases not matched to a gene: 8. Looked up from germline, CDR1 is SQVTM and CDR2 is ANQGSEA. This CDR3 comprises 14 residues. The CDR3 region has the DNA TGCAGCGTTGCCGGGACAGGACGAGTCACTGAAGCTTTCTTT. Its translation: CSVAGTGRVTEAFF.

The gene calls are TRBV11-1 and TRBJ2-7; D remains unclear. V was pared by 4 bases and J by 2 bases, with 15 bases between. The CDR3 consists of 15 residues. In germline, CDR1 is SGHAT, CDR2 FQDESV (reference sequence). In nucleotides, the CDR3 is TGTGCCAGCAGCTCCAAGCCGACTCCAACCTACGAGCAGTACTTC. This codes for CASSSKPTPTYEQYF.

The chain joins TRBV27 to TRBJ2-2, with 14 positions matching TRBD2. The CDR3 runs to 16 residues. Germline V gene lookup returns CDR1 MNHEY and CDR2 SMNVEV (reference sequence). Trimming at V came to 5 bases and at J to 5 bases, leaving 4 bases not matched to a gene. In DNA form, the CDR3 reads TGTGCCAGCAGTCCCAGGACTAGCGGGAGGACCGGGGAGCTGTTTTTT. This codes for CASSPRTSGRTGELFF.

The rearrangement uses TRBV28 and TRBJ1-3; no reliable D call. The germline V gene has CDR1 MDHEN and CDR2 SYDVKM. The CDR3 covers 15 residues. Trimming took 6 bases from V and 2 from J, leaving 14 bases between them. The CDR3 spells CASSPGGPAGNTIYF. The CDR3 DNA reads as TGTGCCAGCAGCCCCGGCGGGCCGGCTGGAAACACCATATATTTT. The entire variable domain, with the rest obtained from reference TRBV28 and TRBJ1-3, is as follows: DVKVTQSSRYLVKRTGEKVFLECVQDMDHENMFWYRQDPGLGLRLIYFSYDVKMKEKGDIPEGYSVSREKKERFSLILESASTNQTSMYLCASSPGGPAGNTIYFGEGSWLTVV.

The chain recombines TRBV11-2 with TRBJ2-1; D unclear. The CDR3 spans 12 residues. In germline, CDR1 is SGHAT, CDR2 FQNNGV. V gave up 2 bases and J gave up 13 bases, with 12 bases separating them. The CDR3 is CASSLNSMAQFF. Here the CDR3 DNA reads TGTGCCAGCAGCTTAAATTCCATGGCTCAGTTCTTC.

The chain is built from TRBV5-6 and TRBJ2-1; D perhaps matches TRBD2 (5 bases). Per the germline V gene, CDR1 is SGHDT and CDR2 is YYEEEE. V was pared by 4 bases and J by 9 bases, with 23 bases between. The CDR3 sequence is 16 residues long. The CDR3 sequence: CASSPHEGLVVGEQFF. The CDR3 DNA follows: TGTGCCAGCAGCCCCCACGAGGGTCTTGTAGTTGGTGAGCAGTTCTTC.

Of note for this clone: One end of the junction varies from germline; a read error may be responsible. V and J are TRBV4-1 and TRBJ1-4; D is possibly TRBD1 (5 bases). Germline values: CDR1 MGHRA, CDR2 YSYEKL. The CDR3 contains 15 residues. The CDR3 region has the DNA TGCGCCAGCAGCCAAGATTTTGGCACCTGGGGCGACGTAGGTTTT. It is translated as CASSQDFGTWGDVGF.

V gene TRBV28 combines with J gene TRBJ2-1; 8 positions agree with TRBD1. This CDR3 is built from 15 residues. Trimming removed 0 bases from V and 12 bases from J; junction bases left unmatched: 10. Germline V lookup: CDR1 MDHEN, CDR2 SYDVKM. In DNA, the CDR3 is TGTGCCAGCAGTTTATGGGGGACAGGTCAATTCGGGCAGTTCTTC. Translating it yields CASSLWGTGQFGQFF.

V is TRBV3-1 (or the pseudogene TRBV3-2) and J is TRBJ1-2; TRBD1 agrees at 7 bases. Germline CDR1 is LGHDT and CDR2 is YNNKEL (reference sequence). V lost 3 bases, J lost 9 bases, and 10 bases stayed unmatched. CDR3 size: 14 residues. CDR3 DNA sequence: TGTGCCAGCAGCCATTTACAGGGGACGAGTAGCTACACCTTC. Its translation is CASSHLQGTSSYTF.

The chain combines TRBV3-1 (or the pseudogene TRBV3-2) with TRBJ1-1; D unresolved. The V gene lost 8 bases and the J gene lost 1 base, with 14 bases spanning the gap. CDR3 length: 14 amino acids. The germline V gene has CDR1 LGHDT and CDR2 YNNKEL (reference sequence). CDR3 protein: CASEQWRQNTEAFF. The CDR3 DNA is TGTGCCAGCGAACAATGGAGGCAGAACACTGAAGCTTTCTTT.

This clone has only one observation. The chain combines TRBV15 with TRBJ2-4, with D possibly being TRBD2 (5 bases). The V and J ends lost 0 bases and 0 bases respectively, with 15 bases between them. CDR3 length: 18 amino acids. The germline V gene has CDR1 LNHNV and CDR2 YYDKDF (reference sequence). The CDR3 protein is CATSREINSELAKNIQYF. The CDR3 DNA sequence: TGTGCCACCAGCAGAGAGATTAATAGCGAACTAGCCAAAAACATTCAGTACTTC.

This chain links TRBV25-1 with TRBJ2-1; 7 nucleotides match TRBD1. With V trimmed by 5 bases and J by 6 bases, 13 bases remained unmatched. The CDR3 is 16 amino acids. Germline V gene data show CDR1 as MGHDK and CDR2 as SYGVNS. The CDR3 loop is CASSYSPGGRGNEQFF. The CDR3 nucleotides read TGTGCCAGCAGTTACTCTCCAGGGGGAAGGGGCAATGAGCAGTTCTTC.

The chain links TRBV6-5 to TRBJ2-5; 11 bases are shared with TRBD1. V shed 6 bases and J 5 bases; nucleotides not matched to a gene: 5. The CDR3 has 14 residues. The germline CDR1 and CDR2 sequences are MNHEY and SVGAGI. In DNA form, the CDR3 reads TGTGCCAGCAGCCGGGACAGGGGGTTTGAGACCCAGTACTTC. Translated, it gives CASSRDRGFETQYF.

The chain joins TRBV11-2 to TRBJ2-1; tentatively, D is TRBD1 (5 bases). V was trimmed by 1 base and J by 1 base, leaving 17 bases between them. The CDR3 extends over 18 amino acids. CDR1 and CDR2 from the germline V gene are SGHAT and FQNNGV. CDR3 DNA: TGTGCCAGCAGCTTAGTTTGGGGCGCCCCATCGTCCTACAATGAGCAGTTCTTC. It encodes CASSLVWGAPSSYNEQFF.

CDR3 amino acids: CASSLKTFTYGYTF. CDR3 bases: TGTGCCAGCAGCCTCAAGACATTTACCTATGGCTACACCTTC. This chain uses TRBV2 with TRBJ1-2; no clear D. There are 14 residues in the CDR3. V was cut by 6 bases and J by 4 bases, with 15 bases left in between. The germline V gene encodes CDR1 SNHLY and CDR2 FYNNEI.